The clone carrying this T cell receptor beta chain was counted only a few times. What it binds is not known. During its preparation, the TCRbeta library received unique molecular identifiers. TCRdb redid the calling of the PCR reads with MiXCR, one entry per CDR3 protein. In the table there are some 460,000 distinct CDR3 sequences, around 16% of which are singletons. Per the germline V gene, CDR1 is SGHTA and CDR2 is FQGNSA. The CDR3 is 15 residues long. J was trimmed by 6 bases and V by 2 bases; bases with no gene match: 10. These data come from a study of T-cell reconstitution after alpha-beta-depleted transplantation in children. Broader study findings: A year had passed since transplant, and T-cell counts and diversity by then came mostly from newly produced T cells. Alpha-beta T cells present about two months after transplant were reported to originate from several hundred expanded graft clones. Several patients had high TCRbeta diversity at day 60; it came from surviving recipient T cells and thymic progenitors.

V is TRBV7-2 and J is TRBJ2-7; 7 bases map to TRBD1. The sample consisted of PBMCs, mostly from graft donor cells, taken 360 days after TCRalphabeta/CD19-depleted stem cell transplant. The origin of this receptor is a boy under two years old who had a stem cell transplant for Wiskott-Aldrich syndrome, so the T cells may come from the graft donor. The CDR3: CASSLFRDSPSEQYF. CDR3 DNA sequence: TGTGCCAGCAGCTTATTCCGGGACAGCCCTTCCGAGCAGTACTTC.